The rows below give T cell receptor beta chains drawn from one sample of a study of response to subunit inactivated influenza vaccine. One entry per CDR3 protein, called by TCRdb with MiXCR from the RT-PCR reads. This table holds 500,000 or so distinct CDR3 sequences, roughly 11% found once. The input for sequencing was PBMCs from blood, taken 35 to 45 days after vaccination. These receptors all come from a man between 45 and 60 years old who received an inactivated influenza vaccine. CDR3s include the opening cysteine and the closing phenylalanine or tryptophan. The D gene is left open where the match is weak. Size is omitted from some rows. Given values are once, few, many or a class for expanded clones.

>TRBJ2-7|TRBV29-1|many|NA
CSVALWTPLSEQYF
TGCAGCGTCGCTCTATGGACACCCTTAAGCGAGCAGTACTTC
>TRBJ2-3|TRBV20-1|many|TRBD2
CSASTSGANTDTQYF
TGCAGTGCCTCGACTAGCGGGGCCAACACAGATACGCAGTATTTT
>TRBJ2-3|TRBV12-3/TRBV12-4|many|TRBD1
CASSGTGEGSTDTQYF
TGTGCCAGCAGTGGGACAGGGGAAGGCTCTACAGATACGCAGTATTTT
>TRBJ1-2|TRBV7-2|few|NA
CASSYETGFNGYTF
TGTGCCAGCAGCTACGAGACAGGATTTAATGGCTACACCTTC
>TRBJ2-7|TRBV29-1|many|NA
CSVEDPFGYEQYF
TGCAGCGTTGAAGACCCGTTCGGGTACGAGCAGTACTTC
>TRBJ2-7|TRBV20-1|NA|NA
CSARYGASEQYF
TGCAGTGCTAGATACGGGGCAAGCGAGCAGTACTTC
>TRBJ2-7|TRBV6-5|NA|TRBD1
CASSYPGDRGLGSYEQYF
TGTGCCAGCAGTTACCCCGGGGACAGGGGGTTGGGCTCCTACGAGCAGTACTTC
>TRBJ1-5|TRBV7-9|NA|NA
CASSLDSYQPQHF
TGTGCCAGCAGCTTAGATTCGTACCAGCCCCAGCATTTT
>TRBJ2-7|TRBV4-2|NA|NA
CASSQDALVYEQYF
TGTGCCAGCAGCCAAGATGCACTAGTCTACGAGCAGTACTTC
>TRBJ2-1|TRBV5-5|NA|TRBD1
CASSLMGITGGNEQFF
TGTGCCAGCAGCTTGATGGGCATTACAGGGGGCAATGAGCAGTTCTTC
>TRBJ2-7|TRBV10-3|few|TRBD1
CAITGQGGEQYF
TGTGCCATCACCGGACAGGGGGGAGAGCAGTACTTC
>TRBJ2-2|TRBV29-1|NA|NA
CSVEEGYDTGELFF
TGCAGCGTTGAGGAGGGATATGACACCGGGGAGCTGTTTTTT
>TRBJ2-5|TRBV11-2|NA|TRBD1
CASSSLGQHQETQYF
TGTGCCAGCAGCTCCCTGGGACAGCACCAAGAGACCCAGTACTTC
>TRBJ2-6|TRBV9|few|TRBD1
CASSPRGTAGSGANVLTF
TGTGCCAGCAGCCCCAGGGGGACGGCCGGCTCTGGGGCCAACGTCCTGACTTTC
>TRBJ2-1|TRBV24-1|NA|TRBD2
CATSDITGTSSFEQFF
TGTGCCACCAGTGATATAACCGGGACTAGCTCTTTTGAGCAGTTCTTC
>TRBJ2-5|TRBV4-2|few|NA
CASSLQGDGETQYF
TGTGCCAGCAGCCTACAGGGTGATGGAGAGACCCAGTACTTC
>TRBJ2-2|TRBV7-2|few|TRBD1
CASSRTGPNTGELFF
TGTGCCAGCAGCCGGACAGGGCCAAACACCGGGGAGCTGTTTTTT
>TRBJ2-5|TRBV7-8|NA|NA
CASSTGVLETQYF
TGTGCCAGCAGCACGGGAGTCCTGGAGACCCAGTACTTC
>TRBJ2-3|TRBV20-1|few|NA
CSAPGTSFPPSTDTQYF
TGCAGTGCTCCCGGTACTTCCTTTCCCCCTAGCACAGATACGCAGTATTTT
>TRBJ2-3|TRBV20-1|many|NA
CSARVGGVTDTQYF
TGCAGTGCTAGGGTAGGCGGGGTCACAGATACGCAGTATTTT
>TRBJ2-7|TRBV20-1|few|NA
CSARDISYEQYF
TGCAGTGCTAGAGACATTTCCTACGAGCAGTACTTC
>TRBJ1-2|TRBV6-1|few|TRBD1
CASTPTGGFYGYTF
TGTGCCAGCACCCCGACAGGGGGATTTTATGGCTACACCTTC
>TRBJ2-3|TRBV29-1|few|NA
CTESADTQYF
TGCACCGAGAGTGCAGATACGCAGTATTTT
>TRBJ2-7|TRBV6-2/TRBV6-3|few|NA
CASSWVADYEQYF
TGTGCCAGCAGTTGGGTGGCGGACTACGAGCAGTACTTC
>TRBJ1-5|TRBV18|few|TRBD1
CASSSGTGDLQPQHF
TGTGCCAGCTCCTCCGGGACAGGGGACCTACAGCCCCAGCATTTT
>TRBJ2-7|TRBV7-9|few|TRBD1
CASSPTIGQDSYEQYF
TGTGCCAGCAGCCCAACCATCGGACAGGATTCCTACGAGCAGTACTTC
>TRBJ2-7|TRBV6-5|many|NA
CASSYGGAYYEQYF
TGTGCCAGCAGTTACGGCGGGGCTTACTACGAGCAGTACTTC
>TRBJ2-1|TRBV15|many|TRBD2
CATSRDFAGGPYNEQFF
TGTGCCACCAGCAGAGATTTCGCGGGGGGGCCCTACAATGAGCAGTTCTTC
>TRBJ2-5|TRBV3-1|few|NA
CASSQVHETQYF
TGTGCCAGCAGCCAAGTTCACGAGACCCAGTACTTC
>TRBJ1-6|TRBV5-1|few|TRBD1
CASSWETGANSPLHF
TGCGCCAGCAGCTGGGAGACAGGGGCAAATTCACCCCTCCACTTT
>TRBJ1-5|TRBV9|few|TRBD1
CASSVSGQINQPQHF
TGTGCCAGCAGCGTATCGGGACAGATAAATCAGCCCCAGCATTTT
>TRBJ2-2|TRBV29-1|few|NA
CSVLLFTMPNTGELFF
TGCAGCGTTCTATTATTTACTATGCCGAACACCGGGGAGCTGTTTTTT
>TRBJ2-4|TRBV20-1|many|TRBD1
CSAVTWDRGVNIQYF
TGCAGTGCAGTTACCTGGGACAGGGGCGTAAACATTCAGTACTTC
>TRBJ2-2|TRBV5-1|NA|TRBD2
CASSLEGLAGSGELFF
TGCGCCAGCAGCTTGGAGGGACTAGCGGGGTCAGGGGAGCTGTTTTTT
>TRBJ2-1|TRBV6-1|many|NA
CASSEGARIEQFF
TGTGCCAGCAGTGAGGGAGCGAGGATTGAGCAGTTCTTC
>TRBJ2-5|TRBV20-1|few|NA
CSAHAVGETQYF
TGCAGTGCTCACGCAGTGGGAGAGACCCAGTACTTC
>TRBJ2-3|TRBV11-2|NA|NA
CASSDYRVGDTQYF
TGTGCCAGCAGCGACTACAGGGTAGGAGATACGCAGTATTTT
>TRBJ1-5|TRBV3-1|few|TRBD1
CASSHGQGRNQPQHF
TGTGCCAGCAGCCACGGACAGGGACGCAATCAGCCCCAGCATTTT
>TRBJ2-1|TRBV11-1|NA|TRBD2
CASSRLGSRTSGDPNEQFF
TGTGCCAGCAGCCGTCTTGGTTCCCGGACTAGCGGGGACCCCAATGAGCAGTTCTTC
>TRBJ2-1|TRBV29-1|many|TRBD2
CSGKLAGSYNEQFF
TGCAGCGGGAAACTAGCGGGGTCCTACAATGAGCAGTTCTTC
>TRBJ1-6|TRBV4-1|many|NA
CASSQGTHGSPLHF
TGCGCCAGCAGCCAAGGGACGCACGGTTCACCCCTCCACTTT
>TRBJ2-1|TRBV11-2|few|NA
CASSIGTEQFF
TGTGCCAGCAGCATCGGGACAGAGCAGTTCTTC
>TRBJ1-2|TRBV6-5|few|TRBD1
CASSYSNQGDGYTF
TGTGCCAGCAGTTACTCAAACCAGGGGGATGGCTACACCTTC
>TRBJ2-1|TRBV2|many|TRBD1
CASSPGTGRWNEQFF
TGTGCCAGCAGTCCCGGGACAGGCCGATGGAATGAGCAGTTCTTC
>TRBJ2-1|TRBV6-1|few|TRBD2
CASSRLAGRSYNEQFF
TGTGCCAGCAGCCGACTAGCGGGGAGGTCCTACAATGAGCAGTTCTTC
>TRBJ1-1|TRBV7-8|few|NA
CASSLLQFGQTNTEAFF
TGTGCCAGCAGCTTACTCCAGTTTGGACAGACGAACACTGAAGCTTTCTTT
>TRBJ2-3|TRBV7-3|NA|TRBD2
CASSLTGRIAGEFAYTQYF
TGTGCCAGCAGCTTAACCGGGAGGATAGCGGGAGAGTTCGCATATACGCAGTATTTT
>TRBJ2-3|TRBV12-3/TRBV12-4|NA|NA
CASSLDGLTDTQYF
TGTGCCAGCAGTTTAGACGGCCTCACAGATACGCAGTATTTT
>TRBJ1-5|TRBV12-3/TRBV12-4|few|TRBD1
CASNIQGAGQPQHF
TGTGCCAGCAACATTCAGGGGGCTGGGCAGCCCCAGCATTTT
>TRBJ2-2|TRBV4-2|many|TRBD1
CASSQARGQGFGELFF
TGTGCCAGCAGCCAGGCCCGAGGACAGGGCTTCGGGGAGCTGTTTTTT
>TRBJ2-3|TRBV11-3|NA|TRBD2
CASSSTPWSSGRGGGTDTQYF
TGTGCCAGCAGCTCCACTCCGTGGTCCAGCGGGAGAGGAGGAGGCACAGATACGCAGTATTTT
>TRBJ2-2|TRBV28|NA|TRBD1
CASSLHRGAVELFF
TGTGCCAGCAGTTTACACAGGGGTGCCGTGGAGCTGTTTTTT
>TRBJ2-7|TRBV4-1|few|TRBD1
CASSQDNRGRYEQYF
TGCGCCAGCAGCCAAGATAACAGGGGGCGGTACGAGCAGTACTTC
>TRBJ2-6|TRBV2|few|NA
CASSGRQPGANVLTF
TGTGCCAGCAGTGGGAGACAGCCTGGGGCCAACGTCCTGACTTTC
>TRBJ2-3|TRBV5-1|NA|NA
CASSFNSASTDTQYF
TGCGCCAGCAGCTTCAACTCCGCTAGCACAGATACGCAGTATTTT